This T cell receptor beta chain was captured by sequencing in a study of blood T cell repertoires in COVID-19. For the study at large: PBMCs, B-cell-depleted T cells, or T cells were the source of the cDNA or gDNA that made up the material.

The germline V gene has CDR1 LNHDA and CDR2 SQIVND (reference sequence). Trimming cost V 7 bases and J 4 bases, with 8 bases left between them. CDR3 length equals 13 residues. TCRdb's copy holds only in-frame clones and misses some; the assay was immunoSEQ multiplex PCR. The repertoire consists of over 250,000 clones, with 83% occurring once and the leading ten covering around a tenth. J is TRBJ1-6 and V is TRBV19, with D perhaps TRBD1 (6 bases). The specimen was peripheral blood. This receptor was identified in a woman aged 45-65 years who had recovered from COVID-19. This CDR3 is CASTRGYNSPLHF. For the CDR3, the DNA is TGTGCCAGTACCAGGGGATATAATTCACCCCTCCACTTT.